A selection of T cell receptor beta chains follows, all from one sample in a study of blood T cells in healthy people across ages. Via MiXCR, TCRdb re-called the 5' RACE reads, giving one row per CDR3 protein. The sample lists about 640,000 distinct CDR3 sequences, 25% to 35% occurring once. Sequenced material: blood. These receptors originate from an elderly woman in good health. Both conserved end residues are part of each CDR3. The D gene is left open where the match is weak. The size of a clone is reported for some rows only, either as once, few or many, or as a class for expanded clones.

J: TRBJ1-2
length: 15
V: TRBV29-1
size: NA
D: NA
DNA: TGCAGCGTTGGAGACGGACCGTGGGCTAACTATGGCTACACCTTC
CDR3: CSVGDGPWANYGYTF

J: TRBJ2-1
length: 21
V: TRBV7-9
size: many
D: NA
DNA: TGTGCCAGCAGCGGGGGCTGGAGGACAGGACTAACCATGAGCTCCTACAATGAGCAGTTCTTC
CDR3: CASSGGWRTGLTMSSYNEQFF

J: TRBJ2-2
length: 19
V: TRBV5-1
size: NA
D: TRBD2
DNA: TGCGCCAGCAGCTTTGGACTAGCGGGGGGCCAAGATATCACCGGGGAGCTGTTTTTT
CDR3: CASSFGLAGGQDITGELFF

J: TRBJ1-1
length: 14
V: TRBV7-2
size: few
D: NA
DNA: TGTGCCAGCAGCTTAGGGCGGTCGAGCGCTGAAGCTTTCTTT
CDR3: CASSLGRSSAEAFF

J: TRBJ2-6
length: 15
V: TRBV5-8
size: NA
D: NA
DNA: TGTGCCAGCAGCTTCCGGGTCTCAGGGGCCAACGTCCTGACTTTC
CDR3: CASSFRVSGANVLTF

J: TRBJ2-7
length: 13
V: TRBV6-1
size: NA
D: NA
DNA: TGTGCCAGCAGGGCTAAACTAGCCTACGAGCAGTACTTC
CDR3: CASRAKLAYEQYF

J: TRBJ2-1
length: 15
V: TRBV18
size: many
D: NA
DNA: TGTGCCAGCTCACCCGCCCAAGGGTCCTACAATGAGCAGTTCTTC
CDR3: CASSPAQGSYNEQFF

J: TRBJ2-3
length: 18
V: TRBV12-3/TRBV12-4
size: NA
D: TRBD2
DNA: TGTGCCAGCTCTAAAGGGCTTAGCGGGGGGCTTAGCGCAGATACGCAGTATTTC
CDR3: CASSKGLSGGLSADTQYF

J: TRBJ2-1
length: 13
V: TRBV20-1
size: NA
D: NA
DNA: TGCAGTGCTACCCCAGAGGCCGACAATGAGCAGTTCTTC
CDR3: CSATPEADNEQFF

J: TRBJ2-7
length: 14
V: TRBV28
size: NA
D: NA
DNA: TGTGCCAGCTACACCCCGGGGGTGGCCTACGAGCAGTACTTC
CDR3: CASYTPGVAYEQYF

J: TRBJ2-1
length: 13
V: TRBV6-2/TRBV6-3
size: NA
D: NA
DNA: TGTGCCAGCAGCCCCCCAGGGTTCGGGGAGCAGTTCTTC
CDR3: CASSPPGFGEQFF

J: TRBJ2-2
length: 17
V: TRBV11-2
size: few
D: NA
DNA: TGTGCCAGCAGCTTAATTCCGGGGACTGGCATAGGCGGGGAGCTGTTTTTT
CDR3: CASSLIPGTGIGGELFF

J: TRBJ1-1
length: 15
V: TRBV7-3
size: many
D: NA
DNA: TGTGCCAGCAGCTTAACTTCGGAGGGCACCACTGAAGCTTTCTTT
CDR3: CASSLTSEGTTEAFF

J: TRBJ1-1
length: 15
V: TRBV2
size: few
D: TRBD1
DNA: TGTGCCAGCAGCCCTCCCCGGACAGGGAGGGTAGAAGCTTTCTTT
CDR3: CASSPPRTGRVEAFF

J: TRBJ2-4
length: 16
V: TRBV5-6
size: NA
D: TRBD2
DNA: TGTGCCAGCAGCCAAGCGGTGATGGGGGGAGGGGACATTCAGTACTTC
CDR3: CASSQAVMGGGDIQYF

J: TRBJ2-1
length: 15
V: TRBV5-1
size: many
D: NA
DNA: TGCGCCAGCTCCTTTACCGGGGACCCTGACAATGAGCAGTTCTTC
CDR3: CASSFTGDPDNEQFF